These 11 T cell receptor beta chains came from one sample sequenced in a study of blood T cell repertoires in COVID-19. Measured with immunoSEQ multiplex PCR; TCRdb has only the in-frame clones, and not every one. In the table there are some 160,000 clones, less than 90% of which are singletons. Sequenced: peripheral blood. All receptors come from a woman aged 65 to 85 with acute or convalescent COVID-19.

This sequence joins TRBV7-2 and TRBJ1-4; 7 bases line up with TRBD1. CDR1 and CDR2 (germline): SGHTA, FQGNSA. The CDR3 runs 17 residues. Unmatched junction bases numbered 12, after V lost 3 bases and J lost 5 bases. CDR3: CASSFLKRTGTNEKLFF. The CDR3 DNA reads as TGTGCCAGCAGCTTCCTGAAGCGGACAGGAACAAATGAAAAACTGTTTTTT.

The chain uses TRBV11-2 and TRBJ2-3; TRBD2 might be the D (7 bases). CDR3 length: 16 amino acids. The germline V and J ends were trimmed by 5 bases and 6 bases, with 21 bases remaining between them. Germline CDR1 SGHAT, CDR2 FQNNGV. DNA of the CDR3: TGTGCCAGCAGCCTAGTAAGGGGGGGCACGGGGGATACGCAGTATTTT. Translated, it gives CASSLVRGGTGDTQYF.

This clone was recorded once. The chain carries TRBV6-2 or TRBV6-3 and TRBJ2-1; 8 nucleotides match TRBD2. Germline V lookup: CDR1 MNHEY, CDR2 SVGEGT. The J segment lost 9 bases and the V segment lost 5 bases, leaving 12 bases of the junction unmatched. The CDR3 spans 15 residues. In DNA form, the CDR3 reads TGTGCCAGCAGTCCCGGGACTAGGAGGTTTGCTGAGCAGTTCTTC. The encoded protein is CASSPGTRRFAEQFF.

The chain employs TRBV5-5 and TRBJ2-6; the D gene is possibly TRBD1 (6 bases). Trimming left V 6 bases short and J 4 bases short, with 14 bases between. The CDR3 is 15 residues long. Germline V lookup: CDR1 SGHKS, CDR2 YYEKEE (reference sequence). The CDR3 loop reads CASITGFSGANVLTF. CDR3 DNA: TGTGCCAGCATCACAGGGTTCTCAGGGGCCAACGTCCTGACTTTC.

The count of this clone is one. The chain joins TRBV6-5 to TRBJ2-1, with D unclear. This CDR3 spans 15 amino acids. Germline V lookup: CDR1 MNHEY, CDR2 SVGAGI. Trimming removed 2 bases at V and 9 bases at J, with 17 bases between. This CDR3 is CASSYIGGASVEQFF. The CDR3 DNA follows: TGTGCCAGCAGTTACATAGGCGGCGCCTCGGTTGAGCAGTTCTTC.

The chain couples TRBV18 to TRBJ1-4; no definite D call. V was shortened by 2 bases and J by 0 bases, with 10 bases between the two germline ends. Germline V CDR1 and CDR2: KGHSH, LQKENI. This CDR3 comprises 16 residues. Here the CDR3 reads CASSPLRAATNEKLFF. In DNA, the CDR3 is TGTGCCAGCTCACCATTGAGGGCTGCAACTAATGAAAAACTGTTTTTT.

This clone appeared a single time. The chain is built from TRBV11-2 and TRBJ1-1; D ambiguous. The CDR3 is made up of 15 amino acids. Germline V gene lookup returns CDR1 SGHAT and CDR2 FQNNGV. V shed 2 bases and J shed 1 base, with 11 bases lying between them. CDR3 in amino acids: CASSLFFTGNTEAFF. In DNA, the CDR3 is TGTGCCAGCAGCTTATTTTTTACGGGGAACACTGAAGCTTTCTTT.

The CDR3 region is CAWSTGTGNNQPQHF. The CDR3 DNA reads TGTGCCTGGAGCACCGGGACAGGGAACAATCAGCCCCAGCATTTT. The rearrangement joins TRBV30 to TRBJ1-5, with 9 bases that match TRBD1. J gave up 3 bases and V 3 bases, and 6 bases lay outside the gene matches. In germline, CDR1 is GTSNPN, CDR2 SVGIG (reference sequence). This CDR3 has 15 amino acids.

V is TRBV4-3 and J is TRBJ1-2; 7 nucleotides match TRBD1. This CDR3 has 15 residues. The germline gives CDR1 LGHNA, CDR2 YSLEER. Trimming took 1 base from V and 4 from J; bases not matched to a gene: 6. Here the CDR3 reads CASSQAVRGLYGYTF. The CDR3 DNA reads as TGCGCCAGCAGCCAAGCGGTGAGGGGGCTCTATGGCTACACCTTC.

V is TRBV7-9 and J is TRBJ1-6; D is undetermined. Trimming took off 1 base at V and 9 bases at J, with 4 bases between the two ends. This CDR3 comprises 12 residues. Looked up from germline, CDR1 is SEHNR and CDR2 is FQNEAQ (reference sequence). The CDR3 bases are TGTGCCAGCAGCTTAGAGCGTTCACCCCTCCACTTT. Encoded protein: CASSLERSPLHF.

The genes are TRBV7-9 and TRBJ1-2; TRBD1 is a possible D gene (5 bases). V was pared by 5 bases and J by 2 bases, with 12 bases between. CDR1 is SEHNR and CDR2 is FQNEAQ in the germline V gene (reference sequence). The CDR3 has 14 amino acids. CDR3 amino acids: CASSAGGGNYGYTF. The CDR3 DNA is TGTGCCAGCAGCGCCGGGGGAGGGAACTATGGCTACACCTTC.